Listed below are T cell receptor beta chains from one sample, sequenced in a study of T cells in Graves' hyperthyroidism and ophthalmopathy. A single record per CDR3 protein comes from TCRdb applying MiXCR to the multiplex PCR reads. Of hundreds of thousands of distinct CDR3 sequences listed, about 14% are singletons. Specimen: blood. These TCRs come from a man between 18 and 35 years old with Graves' ophthalmopathy. Each CDR3 is given with its conserved first and last residue. The D gene is left open where the match is weak. Clone sizes are given selectively: once, few, many, or a class where the clone is expanded.

j_call	d_call	clone_size	v_call	cdr3_aa	cdr3_nt
TRBJ2-1	-	many	TRBV9	CASSVTSRLDEQFF	TGTGCCAGCAGCGTTACTTCTAGGCTCGATGAGCAGTTCTTC
TRBJ2-7	-	many	TRBV9	CASSVGDGLYSYEQYF	TGTGCCAGCAGCGTAGGGGATGGACTGTACTCCTACGAGCAGTACTTC
TRBJ1-2	TRBD1	many	TRBV27	CASRRTGEGYTF	TGTGCCAGCAGGAGGACAGGGGAGGGCTACACCTTC
TRBJ1-2	TRBD1	few	TRBV10-3	CAISETGGNNGYTF	TGTGCCATCAGTGAAACAGGGGGTAACAACGGCTACACCTTC
TRBJ2-7	-	-	TRBV6-1	CASSEIGGEWNEQYF	TGTGCCAGCAGTGAAATAGGAGGGGAGTGGAACGAGCAGTACTTC
TRBJ1-5	-	-	TRBV4-1	CASTLDRASNQPQHF	TGCGCCAGCACCCTTGACAGAGCTAGCAATCAGCCCCAGCATTTT
TRBJ1-1	-	few	TRBV19	CASSIEENTEAFF	TGTGCCAGTAGTATAGAGGAAAACACTGAAGCTTTCTTT
TRBJ2-3	-	few	TRBV7-6	CATGRHSGDTQYF	TGTGCCACCGGTCGGCATTCGGGGGATACGCAGTATTTT
TRBJ1-5	TRBD1	many	TRBV18	CASSPRIRGQGNQPQHF	TGTGCCAGCTCACCACGGATCAGGGGGCAGGGAAATCAGCCCCAGCATTTT
TRBJ1-1	-	many	TRBV29-1	CSGGQMNTEAFF	TGCAGCGGCGGACAGATGAACACTGAAGCTTTCTTT
TRBJ2-3	-	many	TRBV10-3	CAIKGTYLTDTQYF	TGTGCCATCAAAGGGACTTACCTCACAGATACGCAGTATTTT
TRBJ2-7	TRBD2	many	TRBV27	CASSLSGGPGTSGYEQYF	TGTGCCAGCAGTTTATCGGGGGGGCCAGGGACTAGCGGCTACGAGCAGTACTTC
TRBJ1-2	TRBD1	-	TRBV12-3/TRBV12-4	CASNLGGGYGYTF	TGTGCCAGCAACTTAGGGGGCGGGTATGGCTACACCTTC
TRBJ2-7	TRBD2	many	TRBV11-2	CASSLGLVYEQYF	TGTGCCAGCAGCCTCGGACTAGTGTACGAGCAGTACTTC
TRBJ2-5	-	few	TRBV20-1	CSAEGINQETQYF	TGCAGTGCCGAGGGAATCAACCAAGAGACCCAGTACTTC
TRBJ1-6	-	-	TRBV28	CASRGRKSSYNSPLHF	TGTGCCAGCAGGGGACGGAAGAGCTCCTATAATTCACCCCTCCACTTT
TRBJ2-7	TRBD2	many	TRBV5-1	CASTVGLVDYEQYF	TGCGCCAGCACCGTGGGACTAGTTGACTACGAGCAGTACTTC
TRBJ1-1	TRBD1	-	TRBV19	CASSLLDRGLNTEAFF	TGTGCCAGTAGTTTACTCGACAGGGGACTGAACACTGAAGCTTTCTTT
TRBJ2-5	-	few	TRBV2	CASSEQGIQETQYF	TGTGCCAGCAGTGAACAGGGAATCCAAGAGACCCAGTACTTC
TRBJ1-2	-	-	TRBV5-1	CASSLATDGYTF	TGTGCCAGCAGCTTAGCGACGGATGGCTACACCTTC
TRBJ2-5	TRBD2	few	TRBV9	CASSDQAGAETQYF	TGTGCCAGCAGCGATCAAGCGGGAGCAGAGACCCAGTACTTC
TRBJ1-5	-	-	TRBV12-3/TRBV12-4	CASSMGGNQPQHF	TGTGCCAGCAGTATGGGGGGCAATCAGCCCCAGCATTTT
TRBJ2-6	-	many	TRBV30	CAWRSTAGANVLTF	TGTGCCTGGAGGTCAACCGCAGGGGCCAACGTCCTGACTTTC
TRBJ2-7	-	many	TRBV27	CASSSPWGAGGSYEQYF	TGTGCCAGCAGTTCTCCCTGGGGAGCAGGTGGCTCCTACGAGCAGTACTTC
TRBJ2-1	TRBD2	many	TRBV29-1	CSATSGRSDEQFF	TGCAGCGCGACTAGCGGGAGGTCGGATGAGCAGTTCTTC
TRBJ2-1	TRBD2	-	TRBV10-3	CAISGLAGGTYNEQFF	TGTGCCATCAGTGGGTTAGCGGGAGGGACCTACAATGAGCAGTTCTTC
TRBJ2-1	TRBD2	many	TRBV11-3	CASSSGLAGGDEQFF	TGTGCCAGCAGCTCGGGACTAGCGGGAGGAGATGAGCAGTTCTTC
TRBJ2-7	-	few	TRBV10-2	CASNKEDSYEQYF	TGCGCCAGTAATAAGGAGGACTCCTACGAGCAGTACTTC
TRBJ2-3	TRBD2	many	TRBV20-1	CSASGVLAGVPSTDTQYF	TGCAGTGCTAGTGGAGTACTAGCGGGGGTTCCTAGCACAGATACGCAGTATTTT